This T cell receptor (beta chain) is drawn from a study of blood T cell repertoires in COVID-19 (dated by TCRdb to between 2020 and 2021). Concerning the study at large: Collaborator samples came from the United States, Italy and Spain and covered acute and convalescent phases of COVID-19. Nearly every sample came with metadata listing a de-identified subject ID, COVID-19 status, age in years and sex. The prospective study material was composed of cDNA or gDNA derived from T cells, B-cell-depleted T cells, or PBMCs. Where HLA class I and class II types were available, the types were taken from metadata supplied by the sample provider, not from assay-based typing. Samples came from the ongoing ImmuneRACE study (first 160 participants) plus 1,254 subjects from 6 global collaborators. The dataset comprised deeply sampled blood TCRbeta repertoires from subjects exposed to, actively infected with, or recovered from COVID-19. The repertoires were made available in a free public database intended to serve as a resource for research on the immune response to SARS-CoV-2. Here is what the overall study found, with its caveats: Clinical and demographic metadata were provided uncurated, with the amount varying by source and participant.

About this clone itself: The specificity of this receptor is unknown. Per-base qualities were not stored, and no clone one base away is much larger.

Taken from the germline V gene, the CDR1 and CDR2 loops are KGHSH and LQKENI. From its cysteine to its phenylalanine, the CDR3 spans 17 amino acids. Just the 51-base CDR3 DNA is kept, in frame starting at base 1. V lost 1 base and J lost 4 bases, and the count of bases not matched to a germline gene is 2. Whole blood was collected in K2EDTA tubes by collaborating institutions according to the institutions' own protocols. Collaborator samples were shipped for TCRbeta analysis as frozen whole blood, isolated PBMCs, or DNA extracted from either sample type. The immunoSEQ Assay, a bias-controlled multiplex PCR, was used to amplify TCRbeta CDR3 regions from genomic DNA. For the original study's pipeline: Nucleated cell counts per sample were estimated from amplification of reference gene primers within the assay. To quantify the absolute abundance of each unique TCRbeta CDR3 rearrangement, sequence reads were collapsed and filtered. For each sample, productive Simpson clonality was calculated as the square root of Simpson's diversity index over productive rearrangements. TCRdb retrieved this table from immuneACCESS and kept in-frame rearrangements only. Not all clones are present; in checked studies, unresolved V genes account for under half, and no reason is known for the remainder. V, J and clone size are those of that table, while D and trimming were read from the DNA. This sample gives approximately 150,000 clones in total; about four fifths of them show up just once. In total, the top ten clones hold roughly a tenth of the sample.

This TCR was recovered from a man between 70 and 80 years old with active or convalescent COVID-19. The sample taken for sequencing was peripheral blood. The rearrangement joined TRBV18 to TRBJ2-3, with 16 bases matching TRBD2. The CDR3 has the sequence CASSPQGLAGGPDTQYF. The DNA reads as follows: TGTGCCAGCTCACCACAGGGACTAGCGGGAGGGCCAGATACGCAGTATTTT.